This T cell receptor beta chain derives from a study of T cells in localized non-small cell lung cancer. Measured with immunoSEQ multiplex PCR; TCRdb has only the in-frame clones, and not every one. The sample lists 45,000 to 55,000 clones; roughly 77% were seen once. With 2 bases removed from V and 3 bases from J, the gap between germline ends came to 25 bases. Germline CDR1 is SGHVS and CDR2 is FQNEAQ. The CDR3 has 19 residues. The sequence was collected from a man between 40 and 70 years old with stage I squamous cell lung carcinoma. This sample comprised peripheral blood, obtained before any cancer treatment. This sequence joins TRBV7-8 and TRBJ1-1; perhaps TRBD1 as D (5 bases). CDR3 DNA sequence: TGTGCCAGCAGCTTATCAACAGGCTGGGGGGGAACGGTGGACACTGAAGCTTTCTTT. As protein: CASSLSTGWGGTVDTEAFF.